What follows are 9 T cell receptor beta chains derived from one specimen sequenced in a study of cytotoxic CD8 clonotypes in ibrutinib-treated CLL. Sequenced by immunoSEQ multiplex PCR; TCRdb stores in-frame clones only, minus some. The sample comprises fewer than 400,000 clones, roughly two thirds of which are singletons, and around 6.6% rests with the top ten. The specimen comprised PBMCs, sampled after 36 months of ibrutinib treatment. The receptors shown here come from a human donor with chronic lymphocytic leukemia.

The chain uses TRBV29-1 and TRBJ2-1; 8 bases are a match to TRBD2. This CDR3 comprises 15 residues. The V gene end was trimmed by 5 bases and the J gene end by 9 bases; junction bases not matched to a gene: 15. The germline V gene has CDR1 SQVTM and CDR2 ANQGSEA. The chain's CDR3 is CSVPGRVLVEGEQFF. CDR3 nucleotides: TGCAGCGTTCCCGGGAGGGTTCTAGTGGAGGGTGAGCAGTTCTTC.

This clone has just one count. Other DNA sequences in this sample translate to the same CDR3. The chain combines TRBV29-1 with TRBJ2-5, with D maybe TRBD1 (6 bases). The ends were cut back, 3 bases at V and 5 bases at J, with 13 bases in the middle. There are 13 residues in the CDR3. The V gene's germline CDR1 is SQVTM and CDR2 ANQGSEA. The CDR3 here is CSVDRGRGETQYF. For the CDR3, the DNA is TGCAGCGTTGACAGGGGAAGAGGGGAGACCCAGTACTTC. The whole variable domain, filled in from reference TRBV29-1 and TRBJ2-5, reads SAVISQKPSRDICQRGTSLTIQCQVDSQVTMMFWYRQQPGQSLTLIATANQGSEATYESGFVIDKFPISRPNLTFSTLTVSNMSPEDSSIYLCSVDRGRGETQYFGPGTRLLVL.

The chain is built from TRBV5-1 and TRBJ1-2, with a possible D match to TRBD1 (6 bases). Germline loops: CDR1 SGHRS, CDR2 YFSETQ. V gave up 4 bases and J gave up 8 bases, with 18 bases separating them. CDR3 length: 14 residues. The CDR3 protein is CASSPEGSRGGYTF. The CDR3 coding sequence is TGCGCCAGCAGCCCGGAGGGGTCCAGGGGCGGCTACACCTTC.

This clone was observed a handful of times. In DNA form, the CDR3 reads TGTGCCAGCTCAATGGGGTCTCCGGGGGGAACCTACGAGCAGTACTTC. Its protein is CASSMGSPGGTYEQYF. The gene calls are TRBV18 and TRBJ2-7, with 7 positions matching TRBD2. Unmatched junction bases numbered 12, after V lost 5 bases and J lost 2 bases. Germline V gene data show CDR1 as KGHSH and CDR2 as LQKENI. The CDR3 loop spans 16 amino acids.

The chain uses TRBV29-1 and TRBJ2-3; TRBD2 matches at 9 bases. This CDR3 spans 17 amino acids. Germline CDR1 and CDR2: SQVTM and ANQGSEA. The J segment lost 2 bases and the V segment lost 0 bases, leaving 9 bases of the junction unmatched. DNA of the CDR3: TGCAGCGTTGAAGATCAGAACAGCGGGAGGCCCACAGATACGCAGTATTTT. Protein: CSVEDQNSGRPTDTQYF.

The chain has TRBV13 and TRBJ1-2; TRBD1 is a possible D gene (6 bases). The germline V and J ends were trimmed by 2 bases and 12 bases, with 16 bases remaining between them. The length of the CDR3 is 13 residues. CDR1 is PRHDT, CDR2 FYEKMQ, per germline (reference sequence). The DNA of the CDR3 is TGTGCCAGCAGCTTACGGTTCAGGGGTCGACACACCTTC. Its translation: CASSLRFRGRHTF.

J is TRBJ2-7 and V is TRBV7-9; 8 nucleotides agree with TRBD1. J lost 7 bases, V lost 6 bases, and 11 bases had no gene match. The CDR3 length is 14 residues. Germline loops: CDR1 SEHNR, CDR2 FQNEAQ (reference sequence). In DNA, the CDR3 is TGTGCCAGCAGTTCGACAGGGGCCCTACGGGAGCAGTACTTC. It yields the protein CASSSTGALREQYF.

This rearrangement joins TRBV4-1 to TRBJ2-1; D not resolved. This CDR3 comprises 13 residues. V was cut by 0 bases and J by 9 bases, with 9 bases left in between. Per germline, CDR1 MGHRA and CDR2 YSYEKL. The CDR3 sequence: CASSQELLGEQFF. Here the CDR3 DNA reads TGCGCCAGCAGCCAAGAGCTACTCGGTGAGCAGTTCTTC.

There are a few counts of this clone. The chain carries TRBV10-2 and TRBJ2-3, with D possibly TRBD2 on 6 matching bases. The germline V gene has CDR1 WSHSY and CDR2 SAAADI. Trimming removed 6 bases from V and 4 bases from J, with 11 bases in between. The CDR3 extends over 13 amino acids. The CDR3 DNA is TGCGCCAGCAGGGAGACTAGATCAGATACGCAGTATTTT. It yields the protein CASRETRSDTQYF.